This T cell receptor beta chain came from a study of shared clonotypes between healthy human individuals. Libraries were prepared by immunoSEQ multiplex PCR; TCRdb keeps only in-frame clonotypes and omits some of them. The sample carries hundreds of thousands of clones, approximately 74% recorded once. The clonotype originates from a woman aged 25 to 39 in good health. Specimen: memory CD4+ T cells sorted from blood. The subset: CD45RA-negative fraction.

CDR3 nucleotide sequence: TGCGCCAGCAGCCAACCTACAGGGGGCAGGGGTGAAGCTTTCTTT. Amino acid sequence: CASSQPTGGRGEAFF. The gene calls are TRBV4-1 and TRBJ1-1; 9 bases are shared with TRBD1. Trimming cost V 2 bases and J 7 bases; bases outside gene matches: 8. There are 15 residues in the CDR3. CDR1 is MGHRA and CDR2 is YSYEKL in the germline V gene.